The 10 T cell receptor beta chains below come from one sample, sequenced in a study of graft-versus-host responses after intestinal transplantation. Clones were sequenced by immunoSEQ multiplex PCR, and TCRdb holds only the in-frame ones, with some missing. The sample includes about 85,000 clones, 91% seen only once; the top ten take about 7.3%. These TCRs' antigens remain unknown. Sequences were derived from unstimulated CD8+ T cells sorted from spleen or lymph node cells, sampled before transplant. These receptor sequences come from a human donor who was the organ donor for an intestinal transplant.

The V call is TRBV19, the J call TRBJ2-1; TRBD2 matches at 7 bases. V shed 8 bases, J shed 0 bases, and the junction held 4 bases outside the gene matches. Germline V gives CDR1 LNHDA, CDR2 SQIVND (reference sequence). This CDR3 region has 14 residues. CDR3 sequence: CASEGGSSYNEQFF. The DNA of the CDR3 is TGTGCCAGTGAGGGCGGGAGCTCCTACAATGAGCAGTTCTTC.

The V call is TRBV27, the J call TRBJ1-6; 9 nucleotides match TRBD1. The germline V gene encodes CDR1 MNHEY and CDR2 SMNVEV (reference sequence). The V gene end was trimmed by 3 bases and the J gene end by 13 bases; junction bases not matched to a gene: 7. The CDR3 is 14 amino acids. The CDR3: CASSLRTGVSPLHF. CDR3 in DNA: TGTGCCAGCAGTTTGCGGACAGGGGTCAGCCCCCTCCACTTT.

V is TRBV4-2 and J is TRBJ2-1; 9 nucleotides align to TRBD2. The ends lost 1 base at V and 10 bases at J; junction bases unmatched: 5. CDR1 is LGHNA and CDR2 is YNFKEQ in the germline V gene. CDR3 size: 14 residues. The DNA of the CDR3 is TGTGCCAGCAGCCAAGCGGGACTAGCATACGAGCAGTTCTTC. Amino acid sequence: CASSQAGLAYEQFF.

This rearrangement joins TRBV4-1 to TRBJ1-4; D possibly corresponds to TRBD1 (5 bases). Per the germline V gene, CDR1 is MGHRA and CDR2 is YSYEKL. The germline V and J ends were trimmed by 4 bases and 4 bases, with 19 bases remaining between them. The length of the CDR3 is 17 residues. Written as DNA, the CDR3 is TGCGCCAGCAGCCCTCGGGCCAATCCCGGGGGTAATGAAAAACTGTTTTTT. Residues: CASSPRANPGGNEKLFF.

The chain uses TRBV25-1 and TRBJ2-7; D is ambiguous. Germline CDR1 MGHDK, CDR2 SYGVNS. Deletions cut 6 bases from V and 3 bases from J, with 3 bases between. The length of the CDR3 is 10 residues. Here the CDR3 reads CASRDYEQYF. The CDR3 bases are TGTGCCAGCAGGGACTACGAGCAGTACTTC.

The gene calls are TRBV5-4 and TRBJ2-1, with 14 bases that match TRBD2. The CDR3 is 19 amino acids. CDR1 is SGHNT and CDR2 is YYREEE in the germline V gene (reference sequence). Losses at the gene ends were 1 base for V and 0 bases for J; bases not matched to a gene: 6. CDR3 sequence reads: CASSLMRLAGGNSYNEQFF. CDR3 coding DNA: TGTGCCAGCAGCTTGATGCGACTAGCGGGGGGGAACTCCTACAATGAGCAGTTCTTC.

This clone is labeled as medium-sized (0.01 to 0.1%). The chain recombines TRBV6-5 with TRBJ2-1, with D uncertain. The V end was cut by 8 bases, the J end by 0 bases, with 5 bases between. The V gene's germline CDR1 is MNHEY and CDR2 SVGAGI. The CDR3 totals 12 residues. The DNA of the CDR3 is TGTGCCAGCCAGCCCTCCTACAATGAGCAGTTCTTC. Translating it yields CASQPSYNEQFF.

V gene TRBV5-4 combines with J gene TRBJ2-7; D not resolved. From germline, CDR1 is SGHNT and CDR2 YYREEE (reference sequence). This CDR3 is 12 amino acids long. Trimming took off 3 bases at V and 3 bases at J, with 7 bases between the two ends. CDR3 DNA: TGTGCCAGCAGCTCGAACAGCTACGAGCAGTACTTC. Encoded protein: CASSSNSYEQYF. Full variable domain (outside the CDR3, taken from reference TRBV5-4 and TRBJ2-7): ETGVTQSPTHLIKTRGQQVTLRCSSQSGHNTVSWYQQALGQGPQFIFQYYREEENGRGNFPPRFSGLQFPNYSSELNVNALELDDSALYLCASSSNSYEQYFGPGTRLTVT.

This clone was detected only a few times. The V and J genes are TRBV7-2 and TRBJ2-7, with 9 positions matching TRBD2. The CDR3 is made up of 15 amino acids. Germline assignment: CDR1 SGHTA and CDR2 FQGNSA. The trim removed 4 bases at V and 3 bases at J, leaving 7 bases unmatched. CDR3 DNA: TGTGCCAGCAGCTGGGGAGCGGGGGGTATCTACGAGCAGTACTTC. As protein: CASSWGAGGIYEQYF.

This clone was observed a handful of times. The J gene is TRBJ2-4, the V gene TRBV5-1; 9 nucleotides match TRBD1. This CDR3 region has 17 residues. The V segment lost 3 bases and the J segment 0 bases; nucleotides outside the gene matches: 7. The V gene's germline CDR1 is SGHRS and CDR2 YFSETQ. The CDR3 loop is CASSWGDREIAKNIQYF. The CDR3 DNA reads TGCGCCAGCAGCTGGGGGGACAGGGAGATAGCCAAAAACATTCAGTACTTC.